One sample yielded the 20 T cell receptor beta chains listed below, sequenced in a study of vaccination effects on CD4 cells after COVID-19 (dated by TCRdb to the early 2020s). The library was built by means of the immunoSEQ multiplex PCR assay. The table comes from immuneACCESS by way of TCRdb, which keeps in-frame sequences with V and J called. Part of the clones is missing from these tables; in studies checked, under half for an unresolved V gene and the rest for unknown reasons. This sample lists more than 40,000 clones; roughly 79% were detected once. The ten largest make up roughly 10% of the sample. In the ViraFEST assay, PBMC were stimulated with viral peptide pools, and antigen-specific CD4+ T cell clonotypes were then identified by expansion using TCR sequencing. After more than nine days of culture, CD4+ T cells were isolated with the EasySep CD4+ T cell isolation kit. Healthy vaccine recipients had no prior SARS-CoV-2 infection, confirmed by negative nucleocapsid antibodies before and after vaccination.

Their recognized antigens are unknown. The sequencing here drew on CD4+ T cells from PBMCs cultured with SARS-CoV-2 spike peptides, taken before COVID-19 vaccination. The label giving this sample's cell subset or site can be read as: SARS-CoV-2 spike overlapping peptide pool stimulation. The receptor source for this set is a human donor who received a COVID-19 vaccine.

The V and J genes are TRBV5-1 and TRBJ1-2; D unresolved. Germline lookup yields CDR1 SGHRS and CDR2 YFSETQ. The CDR3 spans 16 residues. Trimming removed 0 bases at V and 4 bases at J, with 16 bases between. The CDR3 DNA reads TGCGCCAGCAGCTTGGGGTCGGGTGTGGGTGTCTATGGCTACACCTTC. It translates to CASSLGSGVGVYGYTF.

Of note for this clone: The same CDR3 is also encoded by other DNA sequences in this sample. The chain employs TRBV5-1 and TRBJ2-5, with 7 bases aligning to TRBD2. The germline V gene encodes CDR1 SGHRS and CDR2 YFSETQ. This CDR3 is 13 amino acids long. Trimming took 0 bases from V and 4 from J; bases not matched to a gene: 0. The CDR3 nucleotides are TGCGCCAGCAGCTTGGGCGGGGGAGAGACCCAGTACTTC. This codes for CASSLGGGETQYF.

The rearrangement uses TRBV30 and TRBJ1-1; D not certain. CDR3 length equals 12 residues. Germline-derived CDR1 and CDR2 are GTSNPN and SVGIG (reference sequence). The V gene lost 0 bases and the J gene lost 10 bases, with 12 bases spanning the gap. CDR3 residues: CAWSVSQTVAFF. The CDR3 nucleotides are TGTGCCTGGAGTGTAAGCCAGACCGTAGCTTTCTTT.

V is TRBV5-1 and J is TRBJ2-6; D is perhaps TRBD1 (6 bases). The CDR3 totals 17 residues. CDR1 and CDR2 (germline): SGHRS, YFSETQ. V was cut by 1 base and J by 0 bases, with 11 bases left in between. The chain's CDR3 is CASSLTGSYSGANVLTF. The CDR3 bases are TGCGCCAGCAGCTTGACAGGGAGTTACTCTGGGGCCAACGTCCTGACTTTC.

This chain connects TRBV30 to TRBJ1-3; D is unclear. The V and J ends lost 0 bases and 0 bases respectively, with 9 bases between them. Germline V gives CDR1 GTSNPN, CDR2 SVGIG (reference sequence). CDR3 length: 15 residues. This chain's CDR3 is CAWSVGAFSGNTIYF. In DNA, the CDR3 is TGTGCCTGGAGTGTAGGCGCTTTCTCTGGAAACACCATATATTTT. The full variable domain, its missing parts supplied by reference TRBV30 and TRBJ1-3, is SQTIHQWPATLVQPVGSPLSLECTVEGTSNPNLYWYRQAAGRGLQLLFYSVGIGQISSEVPQNLSASRPQDRQFILSSKKLLLSDSGFYLCAWSVGAFSGNTIYFGEGSWLTVV.

V gene TRBV30 combines with J gene TRBJ2-7; the match to TRBD1 covers 11 bases. Germline V gives CDR1 GTSNPN, CDR2 SVGIG (reference sequence). Losses at the gene ends were 8 bases for V and 5 bases for J; bases not matched to a gene: 5. The CDR3 loop spans 12 amino acids. CDR3 coding DNA: TGTGCCGGGGGACAGGGGGACGACGAGCAGTACGTC. This codes for CAGGQGDDEQYV.

V is TRBV29-1 and J is TRBJ2-5, with 7 bases matching TRBD1. V shed 3 bases, J shed 2 bases, and the junction held 6 bases outside the gene matches. This CDR3 contains 14 residues. Germline assignment: CDR1 SQVTM and CDR2 ANQGSEA. The chain's CDR3 is CSVDGDRDQETQYF. The DNA for the CDR3 is TGCAGCGTTGACGGAGACAGGGATCAAGAGACCCAGTACTTC.

This chain uses TRBV7-3 with TRBJ2-1; weak D call: TRBD2 (5 bases). With 1 base removed from V and 6 bases from J, the gap between germline ends came to 16 bases. The CDR3 sequence is 16 residues long. Germline V gene sequence: CDR1 SGHTA, CDR2 FQGTGA. The CDR3 loop is CASSLIPQRGSNEQFF. The CDR3 DNA is TGTGCCAGCAGCTTAATACCACAGCGCGGGTCCAATGAGCAGTTCTTC.

With regard to this clone: Other nucleotide sequences from this sample produce the same CDR3. This rearrangement joins TRBV9 to TRBJ2-5, with D unclear. V lost 0 bases and J 1 base, leaving 7 bases between the germline ends. CDR1 and CDR2 (germline): SGDLS, YYNGEE. The CDR3 sequence is 14 residues long. CDR3 in DNA: TGTGCCAGCAGCGTAGGCGGTTCCCAAGAGACCCAGTACTTC. It yields the protein CASSVGGSQETQYF.

The chain carries TRBV19 and TRBJ2-2, with D possibly being TRBD1 (6 bases). Germline-derived CDR1 and CDR2 are LNHDA and SQIVND (reference sequence). This CDR3 is built from 18 residues. Trimming removed 3 bases at V and 1 base at J, with 18 bases between. DNA of the CDR3: TGTGCCAGTAGTATTGGGGGCCCCGCGACAGTGAACACCGGGGAGCTGTTTTTT. It yields the protein CASSIGGPATVNTGELFF. Supplemented by reference TRBV19 and TRBJ2-2, the full variable domain reads DGGITQSPKYLFRKEGQNVTLSCEQNLNHDAMYWYRQDPGQGLRLIYYSQIVNDFQKGDIAEGYSVSREKKESFPLTVTSAQKNPTAFYLCASSIGGPATVNTGELFFGEGSRLTVL.

The chain carries TRBV19 and TRBJ2-1; possibly TRBD1 for D (5 bases). CDR3 size: 14 residues. Per the germline V gene, CDR1 is LNHDA and CDR2 is SQIVND (reference sequence). V gave up 3 bases and J gave up 3 bases, with 9 bases separating them. This CDR3 reads CASSMGDSYNEQFF. CDR3 nucleotides: TGTGCCAGTAGTATGGGCGACAGCTACAATGAGCAGTTCTTC. Full variable domain (remainder filled in from reference TRBV19 and TRBJ2-1): DGGITQSPKYLFRKEGQNVTLSCEQNLNHDAMYWYRQDPGQGLRLIYYSQIVNDFQKGDIAEGYSVSREKKESFPLTVTSAQKNPTAFYLCASSMGDSYNEQFFGPGTRLTVL.

The chain links TRBV18 to TRBJ2-1; weak D call: TRBD2 (7 bases). Trimming removed 0 bases from V and 4 bases from J, with 16 bases in between. The length of the CDR3 is 17 residues. The germline V gene has CDR1 KGHSH and CDR2 LQKENI. CDR3 amino acids: CASSPPLGGTSYNEQFF. The CDR3 coding sequence is TGTGCCAGCTCACCACCGCTGGGGGGGACATCTTACAATGAGCAGTTCTTC.

The CDR3: CASSRGQLNEKLFF. In DNA, the CDR3 is TGTGCCAGCAGCCGGGGACAGTTGAATGAAAAACTGTTTTTT. V usage is TRBV11-2 and J usage is TRBJ1-4; 7 positions agree with TRBD1. CDR3 length equals 14 residues. The germline V gene has CDR1 SGHAT and CDR2 FQNNGV. After removal of 5 bases from V and 5 bases from J, the junction contained 5 bases not matched to a gene. Complete variable domain (other parts from reference TRBV11-2 and TRBJ1-4): EAGVAQSPRYKIIEKRQSVAFWCNPISGHATLYWYQQILGQGPKLLIQFQNNGVVDDSQLPKDRFSAERLKGVDSTLKIQPAKLEDSAVYLCASSRGQLNEKLFFGSGTQLSVL.

This chain joins TRBV5-4 and TRBJ2-4, with 8 bases lining up with TRBD1. Germline lookup yields CDR1 SGHNT and CDR2 YYREEE (reference sequence). The CDR3 is 16 amino acids. V gave up 4 bases and J gave up 1 base; unmatched junction bases: 7. The CDR3 DNA reads as TGTGCCAGCAGCGGAAGACAGGGGACGGCCAAAAACATTCAGTACTTC. Protein: CASSGRQGTAKNIQYF.

This chain uses TRBV30 with TRBJ2-3, with 11 positions matching TRBD2. The CDR3 loop spans 18 amino acids. Germline V gene data show CDR1 as GTSNPN and CDR2 as SVGIG (reference sequence). J lost 4 bases, V lost 2 bases, and 14 bases had no gene match. The CDR3 region is CAWSTPRIAGGRADTQYF. Here the CDR3 DNA reads TGTGCCTGGAGTACGCCTCGCATAGCGGGGGGGCGAGCAGATACGCAGTATTTT.

This clone was detected a few times. CDR3 sequence: CASSLRDQPQHF. Here the CDR3 DNA reads TGTGCCAGCAGCTTACGGGATCAGCCCCAGCATTTT. The V gene is TRBV7-2, the J gene TRBJ1-5, with no clear D. The V and J ends lost 2 bases and 5 bases respectively, with 4 bases between them. The germline V gene encodes CDR1 SGHTA and CDR2 FQGNSA. This CDR3 comprises 12 residues.

This clone has a handful of counts. The rearrangement links TRBV6-1 to TRBJ1-6; D gene uncertain. V was shortened by 8 bases and J by 7 bases, with 18 bases between the two germline ends. The V gene's germline CDR1 is MNHNS and CDR2 SASEGT. This CDR3 contains 15 residues. The CDR3 bases are TGTGCCAGCTCCCCCCGGCAGGCGGGCAATTCACCCCTCCACTTT. This encodes CASSPRQAGNSPLHF.

The chain employs TRBV27 and TRBJ2-3, with D unclear. The V end lost 7 bases, the J end lost 4 bases, and 12 bases lay between the germline ends. CDR3 length: 13 amino acids. CDR1 is MNHEY and CDR2 is SMNVEV in the germline V gene (reference sequence). The chain's CDR3 is CASTTYRADTQYF. Here the CDR3 DNA reads TGTGCCAGCACCACCTACCGTGCAGATACGCAGTATTTT.

This chain links TRBV5-1 with TRBJ2-3, with 16 bases identical to TRBD2. Germline V CDR1 and CDR2: SGHRS, YFSETQ. After removal of 0 bases from V and 4 bases from J, the junction contained 2 bases not matched to a gene. There are 17 residues in the CDR3. CDR3 nucleotides: TGCGCCAGCAGCTTGGTAGGGACTAGCGGGGGGGCAGATACGCAGTATTTT. The encoded protein is CASSLVGTSGGADTQYF.

This clone was found a few times. The rearrangement uses TRBV10-2 and TRBJ2-1; no clear D. Germline V gene sequence: CDR1 WSHSY, CDR2 SAAADI. Deletions cut 6 bases from V and 3 bases from J, with 15 bases between. This CDR3 is 15 amino acids long. Here the CDR3 reads CASSLRTAFYNEQFF. The CDR3 DNA follows: TGCGCCAGCAGCCTTCGGACGGCGTTCTACAATGAGCAGTTCTTC.